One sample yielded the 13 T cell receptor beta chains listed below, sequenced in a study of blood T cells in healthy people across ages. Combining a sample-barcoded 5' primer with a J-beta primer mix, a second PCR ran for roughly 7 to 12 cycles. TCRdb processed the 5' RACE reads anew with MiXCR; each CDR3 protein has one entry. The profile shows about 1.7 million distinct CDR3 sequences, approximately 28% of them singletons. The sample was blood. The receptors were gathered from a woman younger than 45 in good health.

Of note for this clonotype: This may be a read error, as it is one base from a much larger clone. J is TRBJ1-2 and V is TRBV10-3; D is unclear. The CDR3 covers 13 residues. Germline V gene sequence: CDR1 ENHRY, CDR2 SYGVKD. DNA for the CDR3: TGTACCATCAGTGAAGTTAGGGAACATGGCTACACCTTC. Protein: CTISEVREHGYTF.

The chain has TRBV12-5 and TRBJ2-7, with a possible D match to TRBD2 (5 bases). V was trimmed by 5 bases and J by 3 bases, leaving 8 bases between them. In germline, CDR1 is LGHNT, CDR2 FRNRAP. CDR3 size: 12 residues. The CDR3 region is CASGPADYEQYF. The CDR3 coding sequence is TGTGCTAGTGGTCCAGCGGACTACGAGCAGTACTTC.

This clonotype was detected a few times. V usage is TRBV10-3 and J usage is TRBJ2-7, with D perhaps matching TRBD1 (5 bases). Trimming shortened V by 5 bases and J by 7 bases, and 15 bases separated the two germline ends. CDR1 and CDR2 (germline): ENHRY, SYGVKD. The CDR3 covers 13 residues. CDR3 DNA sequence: TGTGCCATCAGTCGTCCAGGGTCCGGGGAGCAGTACTTC. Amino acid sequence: CAISRPGSGEQYF.

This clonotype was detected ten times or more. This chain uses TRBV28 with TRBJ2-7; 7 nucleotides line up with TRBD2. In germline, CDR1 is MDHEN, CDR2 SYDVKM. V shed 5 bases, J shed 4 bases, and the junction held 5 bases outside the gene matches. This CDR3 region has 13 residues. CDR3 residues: CASSTRTRYEQYF. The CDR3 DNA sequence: TGTGCCAGCAGTACCCGGACTAGATACGAGCAGTACTTC.

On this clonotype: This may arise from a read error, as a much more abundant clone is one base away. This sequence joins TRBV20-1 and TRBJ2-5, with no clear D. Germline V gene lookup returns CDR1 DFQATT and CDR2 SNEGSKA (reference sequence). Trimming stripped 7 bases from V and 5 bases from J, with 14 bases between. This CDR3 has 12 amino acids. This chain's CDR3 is CSGTLSSETQYF. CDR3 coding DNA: TGCAGTGGGACGTTGAGCTCGGAGACCCAGTACTTC.

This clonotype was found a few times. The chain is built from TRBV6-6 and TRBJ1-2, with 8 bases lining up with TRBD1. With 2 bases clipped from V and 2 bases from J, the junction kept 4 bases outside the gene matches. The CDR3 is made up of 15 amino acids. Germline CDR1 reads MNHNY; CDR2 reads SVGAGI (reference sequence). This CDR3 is CASSYPGQVNYGYTF. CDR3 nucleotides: TGTGCCAGCAGTTACCCGGGACAGGTCAACTATGGCTACACCTTC.

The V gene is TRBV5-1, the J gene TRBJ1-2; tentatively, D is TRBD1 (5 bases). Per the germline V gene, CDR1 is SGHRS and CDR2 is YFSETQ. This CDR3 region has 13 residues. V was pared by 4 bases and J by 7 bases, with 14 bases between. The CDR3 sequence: CASSTGDLPGYTF. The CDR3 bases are TGCGCCAGCAGCACGGGGGACTTGCCTGGCTACACCTTC.

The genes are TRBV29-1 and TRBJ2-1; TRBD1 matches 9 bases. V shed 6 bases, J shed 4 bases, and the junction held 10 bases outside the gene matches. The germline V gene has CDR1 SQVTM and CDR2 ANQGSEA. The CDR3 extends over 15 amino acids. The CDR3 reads CSVGGQGQLYNEQFF. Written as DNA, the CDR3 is TGCAGCGTGGGGGGACAGGGACAACTGTACAATGAGCAGTTCTTC.

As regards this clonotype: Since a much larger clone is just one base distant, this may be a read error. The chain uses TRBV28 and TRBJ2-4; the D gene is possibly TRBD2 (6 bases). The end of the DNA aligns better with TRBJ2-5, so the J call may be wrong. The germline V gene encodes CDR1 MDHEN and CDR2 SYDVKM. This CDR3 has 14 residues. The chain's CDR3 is CTSSFTTGEETQYF. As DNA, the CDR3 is TGTACCAGCAGTTTCACGACGGGGGAAGAGACCCAGTACTTC.

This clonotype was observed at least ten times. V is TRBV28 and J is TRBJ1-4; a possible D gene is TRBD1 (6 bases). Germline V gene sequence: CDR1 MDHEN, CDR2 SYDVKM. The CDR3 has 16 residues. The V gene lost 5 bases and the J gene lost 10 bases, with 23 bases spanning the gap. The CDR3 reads CASSALPSGEGGKLFF. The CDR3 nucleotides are TGTGCCAGCAGTGCCCTGCCGTCCGGCGAAGGGGGAAAACTGTTTTTT.

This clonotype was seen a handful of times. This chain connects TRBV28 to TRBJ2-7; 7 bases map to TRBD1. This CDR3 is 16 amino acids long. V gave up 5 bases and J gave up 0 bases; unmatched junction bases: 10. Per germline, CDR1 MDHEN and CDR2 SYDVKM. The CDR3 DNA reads TGTGCCAGCAGTCCTGACCCCGGGACAGACTCCTACGAGCAGTACTTC. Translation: CASSPDPGTDSYEQYF.

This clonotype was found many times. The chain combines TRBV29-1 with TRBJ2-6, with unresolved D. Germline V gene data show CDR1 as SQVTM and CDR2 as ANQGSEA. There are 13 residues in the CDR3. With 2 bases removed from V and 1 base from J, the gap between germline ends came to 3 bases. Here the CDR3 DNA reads TGCAGCGTTGAAACTTCTGGGGCCAACGTCCTGACTTTC. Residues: CSVETSGANVLTF.

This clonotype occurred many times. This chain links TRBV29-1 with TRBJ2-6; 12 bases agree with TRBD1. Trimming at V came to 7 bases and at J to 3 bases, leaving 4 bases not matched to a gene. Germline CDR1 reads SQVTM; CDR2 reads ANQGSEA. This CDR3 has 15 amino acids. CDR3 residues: CSAGTGGFGANVLTF. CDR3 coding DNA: TGCAGCGCCGGGACAGGGGGCTTTGGGGCCAACGTCCTGACTTTC.